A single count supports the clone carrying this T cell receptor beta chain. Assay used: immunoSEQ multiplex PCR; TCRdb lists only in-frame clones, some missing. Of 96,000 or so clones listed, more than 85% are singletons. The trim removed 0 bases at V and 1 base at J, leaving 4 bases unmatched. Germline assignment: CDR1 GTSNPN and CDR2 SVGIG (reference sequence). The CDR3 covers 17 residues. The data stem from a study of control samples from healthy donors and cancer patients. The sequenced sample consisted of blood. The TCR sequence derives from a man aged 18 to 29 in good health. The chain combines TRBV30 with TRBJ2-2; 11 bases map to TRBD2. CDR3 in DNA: TGTGCCTGGAGTGTAGGGCTAGCGGGGGGGAACACCGGGGAGCTGTTTTTT. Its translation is CAWSVGLAGGNTGELFF. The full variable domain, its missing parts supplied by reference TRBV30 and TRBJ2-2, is SQTIHQWPATLVQPVGSPLSLECTVEGTSNPNLYWYRQAAGRGLQLLFYSVGIGQISSEVPQNLSASRPQDRQFILSSKKLLLSDSGFYLCAWSVGLAGGNTGELFFGEGSRLTVL.